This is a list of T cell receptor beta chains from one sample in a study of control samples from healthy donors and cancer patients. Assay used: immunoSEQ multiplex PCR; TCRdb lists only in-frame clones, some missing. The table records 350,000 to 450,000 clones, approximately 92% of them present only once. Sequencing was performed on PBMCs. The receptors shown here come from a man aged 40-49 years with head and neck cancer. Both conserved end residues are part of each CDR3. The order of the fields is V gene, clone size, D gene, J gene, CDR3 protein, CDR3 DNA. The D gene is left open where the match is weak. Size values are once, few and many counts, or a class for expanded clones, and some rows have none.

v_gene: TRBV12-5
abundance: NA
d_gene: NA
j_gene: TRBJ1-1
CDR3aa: CASGFNTEAFF
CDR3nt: TGTGCTAGTGGTTTTAACACTGAAGCTTTCTTT

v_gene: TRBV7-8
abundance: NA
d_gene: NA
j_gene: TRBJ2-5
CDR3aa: CASSLPDGRWTQYF
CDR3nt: TGTGCCAGCAGCTTACCGGACGGTCGGTGGACCCAGTACTTC

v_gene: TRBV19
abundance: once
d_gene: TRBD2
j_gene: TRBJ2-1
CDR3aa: CASSIPGLGAEQFF
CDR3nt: TGTGCCAGTAGTATTCCCGGACTAGGTGCGGAGCAGTTCTTC

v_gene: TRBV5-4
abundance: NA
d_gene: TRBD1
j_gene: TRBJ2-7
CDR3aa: CASSLIGQGARYEQYF
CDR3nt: TGTGCCAGCAGCCTCATCGGCCAGGGGGCGCGGTACGAGCAGTACTTC

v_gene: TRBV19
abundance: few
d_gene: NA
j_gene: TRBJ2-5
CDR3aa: CASSIGGQDRYF
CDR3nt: TGTGCCAGTAGTATTGGGGGGCAGGACCGATACTTC

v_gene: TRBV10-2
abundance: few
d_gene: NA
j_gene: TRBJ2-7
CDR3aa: CASRRVELTYEQYF
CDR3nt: TGCGCCAGCAGGCGAGTTGAGTTAACCTACGAGCAGTACTTC

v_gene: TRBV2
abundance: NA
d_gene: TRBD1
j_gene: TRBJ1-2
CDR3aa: CASTMDREYGYTF
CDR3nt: TGTGCCAGCACCATGGACAGGGAGTATGGCTACACCTTC

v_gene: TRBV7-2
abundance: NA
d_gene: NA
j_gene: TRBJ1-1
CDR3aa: CASSLVRDTEAFF
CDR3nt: TGTGCCAGCAGCTTAGTGAGGGACACTGAAGCTTTCTTT

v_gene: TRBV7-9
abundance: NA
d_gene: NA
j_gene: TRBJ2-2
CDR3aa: CASSLSTTGRTGELFF
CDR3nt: TGTGCCAGCAGCTTATCAACGACAGGGAGGACCGGGGAGCTGTTTTTT

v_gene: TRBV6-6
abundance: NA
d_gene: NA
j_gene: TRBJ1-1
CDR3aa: CASSQRVGNTEAFF
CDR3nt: TGTGCCAGCAGCCAAAGGGTGGGGAACACTGAAGCTTTCTTT

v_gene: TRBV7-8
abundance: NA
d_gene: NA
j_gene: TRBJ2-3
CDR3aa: CASSPRDSGTDTQYF
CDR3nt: TGTGCCAGCAGCCCTCGGGATAGCGGAACAGATACGCAGTATTTT

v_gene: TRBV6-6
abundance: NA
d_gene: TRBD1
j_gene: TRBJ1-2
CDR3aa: CASRGQATYGYTF
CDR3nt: TGTGCCAGCAGAGGACAGGCGACCTATGGCTACACCTTC

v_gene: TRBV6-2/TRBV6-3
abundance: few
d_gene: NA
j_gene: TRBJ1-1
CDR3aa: CASSYTPWGNTEAFF
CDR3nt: TGTGCCAGCAGTTACACACCTTGGGGGAACACTGAAGCTTTCTTT

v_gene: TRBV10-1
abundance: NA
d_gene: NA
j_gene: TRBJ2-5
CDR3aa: CASSESPPSSRVQETQYF
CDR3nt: TGCGCCAGCAGTGAGTCTCCCCCTAGCAGCCGAGTACAAGAGACCCAGTACTTC

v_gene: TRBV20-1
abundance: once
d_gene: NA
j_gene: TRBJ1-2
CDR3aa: CSASGGANYGYTF
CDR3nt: TGCAGTGCTAGTGGGGGGGCTAACTATGGCTACACCTTC

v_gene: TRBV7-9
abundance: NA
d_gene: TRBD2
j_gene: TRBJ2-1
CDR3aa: CASRAGGGSYNEQFF
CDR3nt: TGTGCCAGCAGGGCTGGGGGGGGCTCCTACAATGAGCAGTTCTTC

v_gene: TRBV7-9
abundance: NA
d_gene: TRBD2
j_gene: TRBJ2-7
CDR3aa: CASSRGLAAEQYF
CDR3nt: TGTGCCAGCAGCCGGGGACTAGCGGCCGAGCAGTACTTC

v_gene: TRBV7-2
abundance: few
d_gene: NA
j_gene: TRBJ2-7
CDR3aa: CASQGRYEQYF
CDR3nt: TGTGCCAGCCAGGGTCGGTACGAGCAGTACTTC

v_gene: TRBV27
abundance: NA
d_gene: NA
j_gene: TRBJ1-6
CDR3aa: CASSFSGVNNSPLHF
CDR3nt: TGTGCCAGCAGTTTCTCAGGAGTTAATAATTCACCCCTCCACTTT

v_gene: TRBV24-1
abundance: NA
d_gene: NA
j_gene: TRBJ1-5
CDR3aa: CATARGPNQPQHF
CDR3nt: TGTGCCACCGCCAGGGGCCCCAATCAGCCCCAGCATTTT

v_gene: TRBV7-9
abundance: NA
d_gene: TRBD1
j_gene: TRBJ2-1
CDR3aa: CASSTTGGNEQFF
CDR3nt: TGTGCCAGCAGCACGACAGGGGGAAATGAGCAGTTCTTC

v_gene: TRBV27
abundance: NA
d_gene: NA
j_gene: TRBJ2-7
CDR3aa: CASSLTRVNEQYF
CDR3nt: TGTGCCAGCAGTTTAACCAGGGTTAACGAGCAGTACTTC

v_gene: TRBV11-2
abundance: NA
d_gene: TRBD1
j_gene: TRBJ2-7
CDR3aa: CASSLDSGQGISYEQYF
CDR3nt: TGTGCCAGCAGCTTAGATTCGGGACAGGGTATCAGCTACGAGCAGTACTTC

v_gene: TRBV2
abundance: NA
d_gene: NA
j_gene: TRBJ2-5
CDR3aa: CASMGLRGAQETQYF
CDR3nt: TGTGCCAGCATGGGCCTTCGGGGAGCCCAAGAGACCCAGTACTTC

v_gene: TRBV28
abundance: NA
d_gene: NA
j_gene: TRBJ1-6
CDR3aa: CASSLIQSQGNSPLHF
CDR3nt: TGTGCCAGCAGTTTAATACAGAGCCAAGGAAATTCACCCCTCCACTTT

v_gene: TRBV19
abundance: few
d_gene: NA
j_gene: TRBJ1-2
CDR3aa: CASGGSRGYTF
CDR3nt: TGTGCCAGTGGTGGGTCGCGTGGCTACACCTTC

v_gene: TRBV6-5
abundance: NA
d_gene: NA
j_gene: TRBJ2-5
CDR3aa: CASSYSSLETQYF
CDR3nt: TGTGCCAGCAGTTACTCCAGTCTGGAGACCCAGTACTTC

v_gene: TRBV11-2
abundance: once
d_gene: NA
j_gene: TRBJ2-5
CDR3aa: CASSLGVSLQETQYF
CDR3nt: TGTGCCAGCAGCTTAGGCGTCAGCCTTCAAGAGACCCAGTACTTC

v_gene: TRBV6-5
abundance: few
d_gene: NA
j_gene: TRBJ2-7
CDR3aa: CASSYSGVPKSEQYF
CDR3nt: TGTGCCAGCAGTTACTCGGGGGTCCCAAAGTCCGAGCAGTACTTC

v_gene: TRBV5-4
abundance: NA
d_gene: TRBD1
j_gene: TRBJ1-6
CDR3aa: CASSPRTGTGSQQGSPLHF
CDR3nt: TGTGCCAGCAGCCCGAGAACCGGGACAGGCTCCCAACAGGGTTCACCCCTCCACTTT

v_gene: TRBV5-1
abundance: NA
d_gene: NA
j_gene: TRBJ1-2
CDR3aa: CASSFDTRTGYTF
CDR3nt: TGCGCCAGCAGCTTCGACACGAGGACCGGCTACACCTTC

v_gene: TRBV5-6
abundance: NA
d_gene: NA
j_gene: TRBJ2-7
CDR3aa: CASSLRGARTYEQYF
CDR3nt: TGTGCCAGCAGCTTGAGGGGCGCGCGAACCTACGAGCAGTACTTC

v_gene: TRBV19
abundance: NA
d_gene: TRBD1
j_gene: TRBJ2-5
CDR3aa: CASSPLGEGAQETQYF
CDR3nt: TGTGCCAGTAGCCCACTGGGAGAGGGGGCGCAGGAGACCCAGTACTTC